The rows below give T cell receptor beta chains drawn from one sample of a study of T-cell memory formation after mild COVID-19. Each CDR3 protein gets one entry after TCRdb re-called the 5' RACE reads with MiXCR. The sample includes 300,000 to 350,000 distinct CDR3 sequences, roughly 19% seen only once; the top ten take under 25%. Sequences were obtained from PBMCs or a T cell subset sorted from them (not recorded which). Receptor source: a man younger than 35 who had mild COVID-19 (a few samples of this study predate the infection). Cell type and time point are not known. Each CDR3 is given with its conserved first and last residue. D genes are given only for firm matches. Clone size is given for some rows only: seen once, a few or many times, or a class if the clone is expanded.

cdr3_length: 16
j_call: TRBJ2-3
d_call: NA
v_call: TRBV7-9
clone_size: NA
cdr3_aa: CASSLTPTDSTDTQYF
cdr3_nt: TGTGCCAGCAGCTTAACACCGACCGATAGCACAGATACGCAGTATTTT

cdr3_length: 15
j_call: TRBJ2-1
d_call: NA
v_call: TRBV5-1
clone_size: NA
cdr3_aa: CASSLAWASLNEQFF
cdr3_nt: TGCGCCAGCAGCTTGGCCTGGGCCAGCCTTAATGAGCAGTTCTTC

cdr3_length: 14
j_call: TRBJ2-7
d_call: TRBD2
v_call: TRBV2
clone_size: few
cdr3_aa: CASSGPGGSYEQYF
cdr3_nt: TGTGCCAGCAGTGGTCCGGGAGGATCCTACGAGCAGTACTTC

cdr3_length: 14
j_call: TRBJ1-2
d_call: TRBD1
v_call: TRBV15
clone_size: few
cdr3_aa: CATEDRGSHYGYTF
cdr3_nt: TGTGCCACCGAGGACAGGGGGTCCCACTATGGCTACACCTTC

cdr3_length: 13
j_call: TRBJ1-1
d_call: NA
v_call: TRBV2
clone_size: NA
cdr3_aa: CASSEGPGTEAFF
cdr3_nt: TGTGCCAGCAGTGAAGGCCCAGGCACCGAAGCTTTCTTT

cdr3_length: 17
j_call: TRBJ2-7
d_call: TRBD2
v_call: TRBV3-1
clone_size: NA
cdr3_aa: CASTTGTSGGRSYEQYF
cdr3_nt: TGTGCCAGCACAACCGGGACTAGCGGGGGCCGCTCCTACGAGCAGTACTTC

cdr3_length: 12
j_call: TRBJ1-4
d_call: NA
v_call: TRBV7-2
clone_size: few
cdr3_aa: CASSPDLGGLFF
cdr3_nt: TGTGCCAGCAGCCCGGATCTGGGCGGACTGTTTTTT

cdr3_length: 15
j_call: TRBJ1-1
d_call: TRBD1
v_call: TRBV4-2
clone_size: NA
cdr3_aa: CASSPTGGEDTEAFF
cdr3_nt: TGTGCCAGCAGCCCGACAGGGGGCGAGGACACTGAAGCTTTCTTT

cdr3_length: 13
j_call: TRBJ1-1
d_call: NA
v_call: TRBV6-6
clone_size: few
cdr3_aa: CASSSRTYTEAFF
cdr3_nt: TGTGCCAGCAGTTCCAGGACCTACACTGAAGCTTTCTTT

cdr3_length: 16
j_call: TRBJ2-1
d_call: TRBD2
v_call: TRBV11-2
clone_size: few
cdr3_aa: CASSRLAGGLGGEQFF
cdr3_nt: TGTGCCAGCAGCCGACTAGCGGGGGGCCTAGGGGGTGAGCAGTTCTTC

cdr3_length: 14
j_call: TRBJ1-5
d_call: NA
v_call: TRBV28
clone_size: NA
cdr3_aa: CASSFSRVNQPQHF
cdr3_nt: TGTGCCAGCAGTTTCTCCAGGGTAAATCAGCCCCAGCATTTT

cdr3_length: 13
j_call: TRBJ2-2
d_call: NA
v_call: TRBV14
clone_size: few
cdr3_aa: CASSSDATGELFF
cdr3_nt: TGTGCCAGCAGTTCGGACGCGACCGGGGAGCTGTTTTTT

cdr3_length: 13
j_call: TRBJ1-5
d_call: NA
v_call: TRBV7-3
clone_size: many
cdr3_aa: CASSLWGGQPQHF
cdr3_nt: TGTGCCAGCAGCTTATGGGGAGGTCAGCCCCAGCATTTT

cdr3_length: 14
j_call: TRBJ1-1
d_call: NA
v_call: TRBV5-1
clone_size: few
cdr3_aa: CASSLGGYNTEAFF
cdr3_nt: TGCGCCAGCAGCTTGGGCGGGTACAACACTGAAGCTTTCTTT

cdr3_length: 19
j_call: TRBJ2-3
d_call: TRBD2
v_call: TRBV11-1
clone_size: NA
cdr3_aa: CASSYPPGLAGGSTDTQYF
cdr3_nt: TGTGCCAGCAGCTATCCCCCAGGACTAGCGGGTGGGTCCACAGATACGCAGTATTTT

cdr3_length: 14
j_call: TRBJ2-7
d_call: NA
v_call: TRBV6-5
clone_size: NA
cdr3_aa: CASSYSRQQYEQYF
cdr3_nt: TGTGCCAGCAGTTACTCGCGACAGCAATACGAGCAGTACTTC

cdr3_length: 14
j_call: TRBJ2-2
d_call: NA
v_call: TRBV2
clone_size: NA
cdr3_aa: CASSERAETGELFF
cdr3_nt: TGTGCCAGCAGTGAAAGGGCCGAGACCGGGGAGCTGTTTTTT

cdr3_length: 14
j_call: TRBJ2-7
d_call: NA
v_call: TRBV2
clone_size: NA
cdr3_aa: CASSPRTVSYEQYF
cdr3_nt: TGTGCCAGCAGTCCAAGGACAGTCTCCTACGAGCAGTACTTC

cdr3_length: 13
j_call: TRBJ1-2
d_call: NA
v_call: TRBV15
clone_size: NA
cdr3_aa: CATSSGTGYGYTF
cdr3_nt: TGTGCCACCAGCAGTGGGACCGGATATGGCTACACCTTC

cdr3_length: 14
j_call: TRBJ2-2
d_call: NA
v_call: TRBV7-9
clone_size: few
cdr3_aa: CASSFRGQTGELFF
cdr3_nt: TGTGCCAGCAGCTTCCGGGGGCAAACCGGGGAGCTGTTTTTT

cdr3_length: 11
j_call: TRBJ1-1
d_call: NA
v_call: TRBV20-1
clone_size: NA
cdr3_aa: CTGSGNTEAFF
cdr3_nt: TGCACCGGGTCCGGGAACACTGAAGCTTTCTTT

cdr3_length: 15
j_call: TRBJ2-3
d_call: TRBD1
v_call: TRBV27
clone_size: NA
cdr3_aa: CASSFDRGNTDTQYF
cdr3_nt: TGTGCCAGCAGTTTCGACAGGGGGAACACAGATACGCAGTATTTT

cdr3_length: 16
j_call: TRBJ2-3
d_call: TRBD1
v_call: TRBV11-2
clone_size: few
cdr3_aa: CASSRPTGRAPDTQYF
cdr3_nt: TGTGCCAGCAGCCGTCCGACAGGGAGAGCACCAGATACGCAGTATTTT

cdr3_length: 16
j_call: TRBJ2-7
d_call: TRBD1
v_call: TRBV10-3
clone_size: NA
cdr3_aa: CAISDLGQGSYGEQYF
cdr3_nt: TGTGCCATCAGTGATCTAGGACAGGGAAGTTATGGCGAGCAGTACTTC

cdr3_length: 16
j_call: TRBJ1-1
d_call: NA
v_call: TRBV7-9
clone_size: few
cdr3_aa: CASSPLRGTPDTEAFF
cdr3_nt: TGTGCCAGCAGCCCCCTGCGAGGGACCCCGGACACTGAAGCTTTCTTT

cdr3_length: 15
j_call: TRBJ1-2
d_call: NA
v_call: TRBV5-6
clone_size: many
cdr3_aa: CASSLARTAPYGYTF
cdr3_nt: TGTGCCAGCAGCTTGGCGAGGACGGCGCCCTATGGCTACACCTTC

cdr3_length: 11
j_call: TRBJ2-5
d_call: NA
v_call: TRBV5-1
clone_size: few
cdr3_aa: CASSLGSLVYF
cdr3_nt: TGCGCCAGCAGCTTGGGATCACTCGTTTACTTC

cdr3_length: 15
j_call: TRBJ2-3
d_call: TRBD1
v_call: TRBV11-2
clone_size: NA
cdr3_aa: CASSFRQGSTDTQYF
cdr3_nt: TGTGCCAGCAGCTTTCGACAGGGGAGCACAGATACGCAGTATTTT

cdr3_length: 15
j_call: TRBJ1-1
d_call: TRBD1
v_call: TRBV9
clone_size: NA
cdr3_aa: CASSSVPGGVTEAFF
cdr3_nt: TGTGCCAGCAGCTCAGTACCAGGGGGCGTCACTGAAGCTTTCTTT

cdr3_length: 16
j_call: TRBJ2-1
d_call: TRBD1
v_call: TRBV7-9
clone_size: few
cdr3_aa: CASSLVPGQGNNEQFF
cdr3_nt: TGTGCCAGCAGCTTAGTTCCGGGACAGGGTAACAATGAGCAGTTCTTC

cdr3_length: 13
j_call: TRBJ2-1
d_call: NA
v_call: TRBV9
clone_size: NA
cdr3_aa: CASSVAGGNEQFF
cdr3_nt: TGTGCCAGCAGCGTAGCTGGGGGCAATGAGCAGTTCTTC

cdr3_length: 14
j_call: TRBJ2-5
d_call: TRBD2
v_call: TRBV5-1
clone_size: NA
cdr3_aa: CASSLYTSAETQYF
cdr3_nt: TGCGCCAGCAGCTTGTACACTAGCGCCGAGACCCAGTACTTC

cdr3_length: 15
j_call: TRBJ1-5
d_call: NA
v_call: TRBV4-2
clone_size: few
cdr3_aa: CASSQDRDSGQPQHF
cdr3_nt: TGTGCCAGCAGCCAAGACCGGGACTCGGGTCAGCCCCAGCATTTT

cdr3_length: 15
j_call: TRBJ2-6
d_call: NA
v_call: TRBV6-5
clone_size: NA
cdr3_aa: CASSSQASGANVLTF
cdr3_nt: TGTGCCAGCAGCTCACAGGCCTCTGGGGCCAACGTCCTGACTTTC

cdr3_length: 14
j_call: TRBJ2-5
d_call: NA
v_call: TRBV7-9
clone_size: few
cdr3_aa: CASSPPGGQEAGRF
cdr3_nt: TGTGCCAGCAGCCCCCCGGGTGGGCAGGAAGCCGGTCGCTTC

cdr3_length: 14
j_call: TRBJ2-2
d_call: NA
v_call: TRBV6-2/TRBV6-3
clone_size: NA
cdr3_aa: CASKAGGATGELFF
cdr3_nt: TGTGCCAGCAAAGCCGGGGGCGCTACCGGGGAGCTGTTTTTT

cdr3_length: 13
j_call: TRBJ1-2
d_call: TRBD1
v_call: TRBV7-9
clone_size: NA
cdr3_aa: CASRVQGAGGYTF
cdr3_nt: TGTGCCAGCAGGGTACAGGGGGCAGGGGGCTACACCTTC

cdr3_length: 16
j_call: TRBJ2-3
d_call: TRBD2
v_call: TRBV7-6
clone_size: NA
cdr3_aa: CASSRTPSGGTDTQYF
cdr3_nt: TGTGCCAGCAGCCGTACCCCTAGCGGGGGTACAGATACGCAGTATTTT

cdr3_length: 10
j_call: TRBJ2-6
d_call: NA
v_call: TRBV7-9
clone_size: NA
cdr3_aa: CASRGDVLTF
cdr3_nt: TGTGCCAGCAGGGGGGACGTCCTGACTTTC

cdr3_length: 15
j_call: TRBJ2-1
d_call: NA
v_call: TRBV21-1
clone_size: NA
cdr3_aa: CASTTPCSGGNEQFF
cdr3_nt: TGTGCCAGCACCACCCCCTGCTCGGGGGGTAATGAGCAGTTCTTC

cdr3_length: 16
j_call: TRBJ2-1
d_call: TRBD1
v_call: TRBV18
clone_size: few
cdr3_aa: CASSPSSGTGLDEQFF
cdr3_nt: TGTGCCAGCTCACCCTCTTCGGGGACAGGGCTGGATGAGCAGTTCTTC

cdr3_length: 13
j_call: TRBJ2-4
d_call: NA
v_call: TRBV4-1
clone_size: many
cdr3_aa: CASSLDDQNIQYF
cdr3_nt: TGCGCCAGCAGCCTCGACGACCAAAACATTCAGTACTTC

cdr3_length: 13
j_call: TRBJ1-1
d_call: NA
v_call: TRBV5-1
clone_size: few
cdr3_aa: CASSTGLSAEAFF
cdr3_nt: TGCGCCAGCAGCACGGGACTATCTGCTGAAGCTTTCTTT

cdr3_length: 14
j_call: TRBJ2-1
d_call: NA
v_call: TRBV18
clone_size: NA
cdr3_aa: CASSPPTTYNEQFF
cdr3_nt: TGTGCCAGCTCACCACCGACGACATACAATGAGCAGTTCTTC

cdr3_length: 13
j_call: TRBJ1-1
d_call: NA
v_call: TRBV6-2/TRBV6-3
clone_size: few
cdr3_aa: CASSWSDRTEAFF
cdr3_nt: TGTGCCAGCAGTTGGTCAGATCGGACTGAAGCTTTCTTT

cdr3_length: 13
j_call: TRBJ1-1
d_call: NA
v_call: TRBV28
clone_size: NA
cdr3_aa: CASTSTAWTEAFF
cdr3_nt: TGTGCCAGCACCTCGACAGCGTGGACTGAAGCTTTCTTT

cdr3_length: 15
j_call: TRBJ2-3
d_call: NA
v_call: TRBV12-3/TRBV12-4
clone_size: NA
cdr3_aa: CASSRRTYSTDTQYF
cdr3_nt: TGTGCCAGCAGCCGGAGGACTTATAGCACAGATACGCAGTATTTT

cdr3_length: 14
j_call: TRBJ1-4
d_call: NA
v_call: TRBV20-1
clone_size: few
cdr3_aa: CSARDRTTIEKLFF
cdr3_nt: TGCAGTGCTAGAGATCGGACGACCATAGAAAAACTGTTTTTT

cdr3_length: 13
j_call: TRBJ1-2
d_call: NA
v_call: TRBV25-1
clone_size: NA
cdr3_aa: CASRPQAAYGYTF
cdr3_nt: TGTGCCAGCAGGCCTCAGGCAGCCTATGGCTACACCTTC